This T cell receptor (beta chain) was recorded in a study of CD8 T cells in ankylosing spondylitis. Study results and limitations: Seemingly characteristic of ankylosing spondylitis blood was a TCR beta motif consisting of several highly homologous variants. Peripheral blood samples showed relatively rare disease-linked clones, and these clones were CD8+. As reported, disease-linked clones showed significant enrichment in matched ankylosing spondylitis synovial fluid.

The germline CDR1 and CDR2 sequences are SQVTM and ANQGSEA. CDR3 length equals 12 residues. V dropped 7 bases and J dropped 3 bases, with 10 bases sitting between them. This clonotype was detected many times. The antigen is undetermined. Making the TCR beta libraries involved quantitative 5'-RACE with molecular barcodes. TCRdb recomputed calls from the 5' RACE reads with MiXCR, one row per CDR3 protein. The data show about 840,000 distinct CDR3 sequences, roughly 12% seen once. The sample comprised blood, either unsorted or a sorted T cell fraction (not recorded which). This sequence joins TRBV29-1 and TRBJ1-5; D might be TRBD1 (5 bases). The TCR originated in a male donor with ankylosing spondylitis. The CDR3, as DNA: TGCAGCGCCGGGGCAGCCAATCAGCCCCAGCATTTT. Amino acid sequence: CSAGAANQPQHF.